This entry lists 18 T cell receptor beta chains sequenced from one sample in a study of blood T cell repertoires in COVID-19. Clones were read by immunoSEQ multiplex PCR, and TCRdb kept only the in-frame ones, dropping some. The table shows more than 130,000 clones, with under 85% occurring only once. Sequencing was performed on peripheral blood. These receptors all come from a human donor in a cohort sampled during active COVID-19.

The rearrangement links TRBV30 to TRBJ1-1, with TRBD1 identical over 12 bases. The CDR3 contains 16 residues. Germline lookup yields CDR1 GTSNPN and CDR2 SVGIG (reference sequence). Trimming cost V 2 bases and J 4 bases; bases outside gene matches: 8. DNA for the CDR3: TGTGCCTGGAGTTTGGGACAGGGGGCGCCGGCCACTGAAGCTTTCTTT. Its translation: CAWSLGQGAPATEAFF.

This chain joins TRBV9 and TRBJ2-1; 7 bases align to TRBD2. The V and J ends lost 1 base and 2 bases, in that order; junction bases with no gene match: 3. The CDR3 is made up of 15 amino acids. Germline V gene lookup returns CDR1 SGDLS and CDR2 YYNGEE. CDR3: CASSVTTSPYNEQFF. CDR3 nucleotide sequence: TGTGCCAGCAGCGTAACGACTAGCCCCTACAATGAGCAGTTCTTC.

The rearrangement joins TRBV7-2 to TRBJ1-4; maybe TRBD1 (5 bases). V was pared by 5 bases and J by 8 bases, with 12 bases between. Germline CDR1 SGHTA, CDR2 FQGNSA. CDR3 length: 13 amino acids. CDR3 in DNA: TGTGCCAGCAGCCCCGTACAGGAAGAAAAACTGTTTTTT. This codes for CASSPVQEEKLFF.

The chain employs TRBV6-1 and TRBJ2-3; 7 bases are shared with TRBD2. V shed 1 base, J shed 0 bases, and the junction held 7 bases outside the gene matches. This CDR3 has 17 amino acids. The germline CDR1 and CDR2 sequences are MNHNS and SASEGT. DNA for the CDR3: TGTGCCAGCAGTGAAGTGGGCGGGGGTATAAGCACAGATACGCAGTATTTT. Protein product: CASSEVGGGISTDTQYF.

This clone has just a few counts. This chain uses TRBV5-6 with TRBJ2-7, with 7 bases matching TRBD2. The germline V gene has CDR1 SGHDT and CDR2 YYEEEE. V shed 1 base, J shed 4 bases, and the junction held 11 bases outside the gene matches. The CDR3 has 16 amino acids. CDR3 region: CASSLNVAGGPYEQYF. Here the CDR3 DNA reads TGTGCCAGCAGCTTGAATGTAGCGGGTGGACCTTACGAGCAGTACTTC.

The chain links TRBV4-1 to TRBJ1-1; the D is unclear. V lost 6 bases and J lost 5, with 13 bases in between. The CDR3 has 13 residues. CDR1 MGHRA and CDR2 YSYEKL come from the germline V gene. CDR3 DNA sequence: TGCGCCAGCAGTTCCTTAGTTCGGACTGAAGCTTTCTTT. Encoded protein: CASSSLVRTEAFF.

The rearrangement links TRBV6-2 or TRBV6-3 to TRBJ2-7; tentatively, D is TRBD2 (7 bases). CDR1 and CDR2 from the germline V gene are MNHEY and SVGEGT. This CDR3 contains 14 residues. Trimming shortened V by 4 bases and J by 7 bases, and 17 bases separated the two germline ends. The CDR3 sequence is CASSWGGREVEQYF. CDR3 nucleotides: TGTGCCAGCAGTTGGGGGGGCCGAGAAGTGGAGCAGTACTTC.

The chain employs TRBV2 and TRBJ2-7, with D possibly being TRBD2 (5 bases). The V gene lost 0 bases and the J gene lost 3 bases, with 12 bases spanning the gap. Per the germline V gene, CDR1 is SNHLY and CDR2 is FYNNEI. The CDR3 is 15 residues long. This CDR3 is CASSEAPAGLYEQYF. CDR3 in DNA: TGTGCCAGCAGTGAAGCGCCCGCAGGACTCTACGAGCAGTACTTC. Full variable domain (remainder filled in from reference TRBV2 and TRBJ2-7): EPEVTQTPSHQVTQMGQEVILRCVPISNHLYFYWYRQILGQKVEFLVSFYNNEISEKSEIFDDQFSVERPDGSNFTLKIRSTKLEDSAMYFCASSEAPAGLYEQYFGPGTRLTVT.

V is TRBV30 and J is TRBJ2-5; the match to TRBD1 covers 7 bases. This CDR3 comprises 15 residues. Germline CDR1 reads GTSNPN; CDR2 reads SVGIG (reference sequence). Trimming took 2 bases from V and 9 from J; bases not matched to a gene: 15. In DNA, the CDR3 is TGTGCCTGGAGTCCCGCCCGACAGGGTACATGGGCCCAGTACTTC. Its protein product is CAWSPARQGTWAQYF.

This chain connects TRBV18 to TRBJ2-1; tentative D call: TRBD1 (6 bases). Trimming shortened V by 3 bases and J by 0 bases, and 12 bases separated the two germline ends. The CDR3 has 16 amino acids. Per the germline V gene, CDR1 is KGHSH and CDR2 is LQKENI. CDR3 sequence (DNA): TGTGCCAGCTCACCGGAACTAGGGGGCTCCTACAATGAGCAGTTCTTC. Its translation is CASSPELGGSYNEQFF.

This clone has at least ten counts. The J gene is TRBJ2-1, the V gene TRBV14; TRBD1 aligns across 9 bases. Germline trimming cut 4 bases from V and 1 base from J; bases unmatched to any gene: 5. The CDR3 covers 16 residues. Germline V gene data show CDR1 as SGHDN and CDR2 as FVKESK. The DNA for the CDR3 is TGTGCCAGCAGCCCGGGACAGGGAAAGTCCTACAATGAGCAGTTCTTC. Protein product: CASSPGQGKSYNEQFF.

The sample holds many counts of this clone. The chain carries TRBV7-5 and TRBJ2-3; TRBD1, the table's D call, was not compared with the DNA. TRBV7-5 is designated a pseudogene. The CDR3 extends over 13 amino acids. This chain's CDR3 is CARRALQVDTQYF. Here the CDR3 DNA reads TGTGCCAGAAGGGCCCTTCAAGTAGATACGCAGTATTTT.

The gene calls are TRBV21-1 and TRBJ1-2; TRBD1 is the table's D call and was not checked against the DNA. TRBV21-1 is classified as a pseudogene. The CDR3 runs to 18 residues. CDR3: CATTDHRGTGVFSYGYTF. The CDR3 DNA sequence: TGTGCCACTACGGACCACAGGGGGACAGGGGTGTTTAGCTATGGCTACACCTTC.

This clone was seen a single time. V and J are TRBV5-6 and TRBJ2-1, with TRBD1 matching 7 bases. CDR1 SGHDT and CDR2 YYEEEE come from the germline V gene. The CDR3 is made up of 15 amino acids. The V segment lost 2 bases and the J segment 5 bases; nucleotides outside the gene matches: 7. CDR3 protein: CASSFPGTEHNEQFF. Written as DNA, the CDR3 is TGTGCCAGCAGCTTCCCCGGGACAGAACACAATGAGCAGTTCTTC. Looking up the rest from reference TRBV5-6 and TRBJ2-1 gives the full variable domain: DAGVTQSPTHLIKTRGQQVTLRCSPKSGHDTVSWYQQALGQGPQFIFQYYEEEERQRGNFPDRFSGHQFPNYSSELNVNALLLGDSALYLCASSFPGTEHNEQFFGPGTRLTVL.

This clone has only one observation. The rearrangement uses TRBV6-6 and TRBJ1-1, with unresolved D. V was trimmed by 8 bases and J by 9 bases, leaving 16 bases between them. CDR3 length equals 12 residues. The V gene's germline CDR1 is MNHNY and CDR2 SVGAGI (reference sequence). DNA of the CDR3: TGTGCCAGCCTTCTGGGGAGGCGTCAAGCTTTCTTT. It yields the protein CASLLGRRQAFF.

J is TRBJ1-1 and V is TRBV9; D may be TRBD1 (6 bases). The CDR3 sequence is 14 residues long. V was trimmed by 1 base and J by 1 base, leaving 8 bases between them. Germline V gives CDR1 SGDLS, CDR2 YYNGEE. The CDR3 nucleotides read TGTGCCAGCAGCGTAATACAGGGGAACACTGAAGCTTTCTTT. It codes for CASSVIQGNTEAFF.

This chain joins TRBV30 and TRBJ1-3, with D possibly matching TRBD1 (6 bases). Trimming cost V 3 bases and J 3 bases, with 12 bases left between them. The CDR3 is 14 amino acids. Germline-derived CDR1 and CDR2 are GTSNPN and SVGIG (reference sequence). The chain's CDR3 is CAWRRTEVGNTIYF. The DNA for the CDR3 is TGTGCCTGGAGACGGACAGAAGTTGGAAACACCATATATTTT.

CDR3 DNA sequence: TGTGCCAGCAGCTCCGGGACAGGGGGCGCGGACACCTTC. It yields the protein CASSSGTGGADTF. This rearrangement joins TRBV25-1 to TRBJ1-2, with 12 bases matching TRBD1. Germline V gene data show CDR1 as MGHDK and CDR2 as SYGVNS. V trimming: 6 bases; J trimming: 12 bases; junction bases outside the gene matches: 8. The CDR3 has 13 amino acids.